The present T cell receptor (beta chain) was sequenced within a study of shared clonotypes between healthy human individuals. Whole-study findings and limits: Only a few donors were included, so the genetic and exposure-history diversity represented was limited.

V lost 1 base and J lost 5; bases outside the gene matches: 4. The CDR3 is 14 amino acids. Germline values: CDR1 LNHNV, CDR2 YYDKDF (reference sequence). Worth noting for this clone: The antigen is not known.

Clones were sequenced by immunoSEQ multiplex PCR, and TCRdb holds only the in-frame ones, with some missing. This sample has around 1.1 million clones, with about four fifths found just once. The source material was memory CD4+ T cells from PBMCs. Indicated subset: CD45RA-negative fraction. The gene calls are TRBV15 and TRBJ2-5; the match to TRBD1 covers 7 bases. This TCR was recovered from a man younger than 35 in good health. Some clones in this sample may be carry-over from other donors' samples. The CDR3 loop reads CATSRATGSETQYF. DNA for the CDR3: TGTGCCACCAGCAGAGCGACAGGGTCGGAGACCCAGTACTTC.